The next 12 T cell receptor beta chains were all read from a single sample in a study of graft-versus-host responses after intestinal transplantation. For these receptors, no antigen is known. TCRdb's table, derived via immunoSEQ multiplex PCR, lists solely in-frame clones and lacks some. The sample contains about 120,000 clones, roughly 95% of which appear only once. This sample comprised unstimulated CD8+ T cells sorted from spleen or lymph node cells, obtained before intestinal transplant. These receptors came from a human donor who received an intestinal transplant.

The V gene is TRBV28, the J gene TRBJ2-7; weak D call: TRBD2 (6 bases). This CDR3 comprises 16 residues. Germline V gives CDR1 MDHEN, CDR2 SYDVKM. Between the trimmed V and J ends, which lost 2 bases and 7 bases, there was a span of 21 bases. CDR3 DNA: TGTGCCAGCAGTTTACCCCTTAGCGGCCCTACGGGGGAGCAGTACTTC. Encoded protein: CASSLPLSGPTGEQYF.

The chain is built from TRBV7-6 and TRBJ2-3, with TRBD2 as a possible D gene (5 bases). The CDR3 totals 16 residues. Germline V gene lookup returns CDR1 SGHVS and CDR2 FNYEAQ. V was shortened by 0 bases and J by 1 base, with 11 bases between the two germline ends. The CDR3 here is CASSLAAGRGTDTQYF. The CDR3 region has the DNA TGTGCCAGCAGCTTAGCTGCGGGTAGGGGCACAGATACGCAGTATTTT.

V and J are TRBV7-9 and TRBJ2-7, with TRBD1 matching 7 bases. Germline V gene data show CDR1 as SEHNR and CDR2 as FQNEAQ (reference sequence). The trim removed 5 bases at V and 3 bases at J, leaving 4 bases unmatched. The CDR3 length is 13 residues. CDR3 nucleotides: TGTGCCAGCAGCCGAGACAGGGACTACGAGCAGTACTTC. Its translation: CASSRDRDYEQYF.

This clone appeared once. The rearrangement uses TRBV7-6 and TRBJ1-6; D unclear. Germline V lookup: CDR1 SGHVS, CDR2 FNYEAQ. The CDR3 is made up of 15 amino acids. V was clipped by 2 bases and J by 14 bases, with 19 bases between them. The CDR3 here is CASSLRAEPGESLHF. Here the CDR3 DNA reads TGTGCCAGCAGCTTAAGGGCGGAGCCCGGGGAGTCCCTCCACTTT.

The V call is TRBV2, the J call TRBJ2-7, with D possibly being TRBD1 or TRBD2 (5 bases each). V lost 2 bases to trimming and J lost 4 bases, with 12 bases between them. The CDR3 spans 14 residues. The germline V gene has CDR1 SNHLY and CDR2 FYNNEI. For the CDR3, the DNA is TGTGCCAGCAGTGAACCAGACAGAGGGTACGAGCAGTACTTC. Its protein product is CASSEPDRGYEQYF.

This clone was detected only once. The V call is TRBV7-9, the J call TRBJ1-5, with 9 bases that match TRBD1. With V trimmed by 5 bases and J by 0 bases, 8 bases remained unmatched. The CDR3 totals 17 residues. CDR1 SEHNR and CDR2 FQNEAQ come from the germline V gene (reference sequence). This CDR3 is CASSPQGASDSNQPQHF. CDR3 nucleotide sequence: TGTGCCAGCAGCCCACAGGGGGCGTCCGATAGCAATCAGCCCCAGCATTTT. Full variable domain (missing parts from reference TRBV7-9 and TRBJ1-5): DTGVSQNPRHKITKRGQNVTFRCDPISEHNRLYWYRQTLGQGPEFLTYFQNEAQLEKSRLLSDRFSAERPKGSFSTLEIQRTEQGDSAMYLCASSPQGASDSNQPQHFGDGTRLSIL.

This clone has only a few counts. This sequence joins TRBV7-8 and TRBJ2-3; unclear D gene. This CDR3 region has 13 residues. V lost 1 base and J 6 bases, leaving 8 bases between the germline ends. Germline CDR1 and CDR2: SGHVS and FQNEAQ. The CDR3 coding sequence is TGTGCCAGCAGCTTAGAACCTGGGGATACGCAGTATTTT. As protein: CASSLEPGDTQYF.

Only one count was recorded for this clone. Additional DNA sequences in this sample encode the identical CDR3. The chain is built from TRBV5-1 and TRBJ2-1, with D tentatively TRBD2 (7 bases). Trimming removed 1 base from V and 4 bases from J, with 21 bases in between. CDR3 length equals 18 residues. In germline, CDR1 is SGHRS, CDR2 YFSETQ. The CDR3 DNA follows: TGCGCCAGCAGCTTGAGTCAAGGTGCAGGGGAGGGGTACAATGAGCAGTTCTTC. This encodes CASSLSQGAGEGYNEQFF. Variable domain in full (rest from reference TRBV5-1 and TRBJ2-1): KAGVTQTPRYLIKTRGQQVTLSCSPISGHRSVSWYQQTPGQGLQFLFEYFSETQRNKGNFPGRFSGRQFSNSRSEMNVSTLELGDSALYLCASSLSQGAGEGYNEQFFGPGTRLTVL.

The gene calls are TRBV5-1 and TRBJ2-3; TRBD1 is a possible D gene (5 bases). Germline assignment: CDR1 SGHRS and CDR2 YFSETQ. The CDR3 spans 18 residues. Trimming stripped 5 bases from V and 3 bases from J, with 25 bases between. The CDR3 region is CASRGRVFSRPQTDTQYF. DNA of the CDR3: TGCGCCAGCAGGGGCAGGGTGTTTTCCCGTCCCCAGACAGATACGCAGTATTTT.

The V gene is TRBV30, the J gene TRBJ1-1, with TRBD1 matching over 7 bases. This CDR3 spans 13 amino acids. The J segment lost 2 bases and the V segment lost 5 bases, leaving 5 bases of the junction unmatched. Per the germline V gene, CDR1 is GTSNPN and CDR2 is SVGIG (reference sequence). The CDR3 coding sequence is TGTGCCTGGGTGGACAGGAGTAACACTGAAGCTTTCTTT. Translating it yields CAWVDRSNTEAFF.

The chain joins TRBV28 to TRBJ1-1, with D tentatively TRBD1 (5 bases). The CDR3 totals 13 residues. The germline V and J ends were trimmed by 3 bases and 4 bases, with 9 bases remaining between them. Germline V gives CDR1 MDHEN, CDR2 SYDVKM. CDR3 bases: TGTGCCAGCAGTTTGGGACGGTTCACTGAAGCTTTCTTT. Translation: CASSLGRFTEAFF.

The V gene is TRBV9, the J gene TRBJ2-5, with D possibly being TRBD1 or TRBD2 (6 bases each). The V gene's germline CDR1 is SGDLS and CDR2 YYNGEE. The CDR3 is 16 residues long. With 0 bases removed from V and 5 bases from J, the gap between germline ends came to 17 bases. The CDR3 DNA is TGTGCCAGCAGCGTAGAGGATGAGGGGGGCGCGGAGACCCAGTACTTC. Translated, it gives CASSVEDEGGAETQYF.